The rows below give T cell receptor beta chains drawn from one sample of a study of blood T cell repertoires in COVID-19. Clones were read by immunoSEQ multiplex PCR, and TCRdb kept only the in-frame ones, dropping some. The sample records some 140,000 clones, 70% to 85% being singletons. Sequenced sample: peripheral blood. Receptor source: a man aged 55 to 70 with acute or convalescent COVID-19. Each CDR3 is given with its conserved first and last residue. A D gene is named only where the DNA matches it firmly. The size of a clone is reported for some rows only, either as once, few or many, or as a class for expanded clones.

D gene	V gene	J gene	clone size	CDR3 protein	CDR3 DNA
-	TRBV30	TRBJ2-5	-	CAWNMLGLQETQYF	TGTGCCTGGAATATGTTGGGACTCCAGGAGACCCAGTACTTC
-	TRBV28	TRBJ1-2	-	CASSLVGRAYGYTF	TGTGCCAGCAGTTTAGTTGGCAGGGCCTATGGCTACACCTTC
TRBD2	TRBV6-5	TRBJ2-1	-	CASSSGTSGKEQFF	TGTGCCAGCAGTTCCGGGACTAGCGGGAAAGAGCAGTTCTTC
-	TRBV6-4	TRBJ1-6	few	CASSEGVGGNSPLHF	TGTGCCAGCAGTGAAGGCGTTGGCGGGAATTCACCCCTCCACTTT
-	TRBV5-1	TRBJ2-3	-	CASRKGEKDTQYF	TGCGCCAGCAGGAAGGGGGAGAAAGATACGCAGTATTTT
-	TRBV28	TRBJ2-5	-	CASSLGAGAGVSETQYF	TGTGCCAGCAGCTTGGGTGCGGGGGCGGGGGTATCAGAGACCCAGTACTTC
TRBD1	TRBV2	TRBJ2-1	-	CASRGATGGFLFF	TGTGCCAGCAGGGGGGCTACAGGGGGTTTCCTGTTCTTC
-	TRBV5-6	TRBJ2-5	-	CASSTRYQETQYF	TGTGCCAGCAGCACTAGGTACCAAGAGACCCAGTACTTC
TRBD2	TRBV19	TRBJ2-5	-	CASSSSGSYETQYF	TGTGCCAGTAGCTCCAGCGGGAGTTATGAGACCCAGTACTTC
TRBD2	TRBV15	TRBJ2-2	-	CATSRIRTGGPTGELFF	TGTGCCACCAGCAGAATCAGGACGGGAGGGCCGACCGGGGAGCTGTTTTTT
TRBD2	TRBV5-1	TRBJ2-5	once	CASSFEGGPSETQYF	TGCGCCAGCAGCTTCGAGGGAGGGCCCTCTGAGACCCAGTACTTC
TRBD1	TRBV19	TRBJ1-6	-	CASSTPQGTPLHF	TGTGCCAGTAGTACACCACAGGGGACACCCCTCCACTTT
TRBD1	TRBV5-1	TRBJ1-2	once	CASSYDRGYGYTF	TGCGCCAGCAGCTACGACAGGGGCTATGGCTACACCTTC
TRBD2	TRBV10-3	TRBJ2-5	-	CAISESRLAGQETQYF	TGTGCCATCAGTGAGTCTCGCCTAGCGGGCCAAGAGACCCAGTACTTC
-	TRBV9	TRBJ1-4	-	CASSVDPGATNEKLFF	TGTGCCAGCAGCGTAGACCCAGGGGCAACTAATGAAAAACTGTTTTTT
-	TRBV5-1	TRBJ2-3	-	CASSLARGEDTQYF	TGCGCCAGCAGCTTGGCCAGGGGTGAGGATACGCAGTATTTT
-	TRBV10-2	TRBJ1-2	-	CASSEDNNYGYTF	TGCGCCAGCAGTGAAGACAATAACTATGGCTACACCTTC
-	TRBV6-5	TRBJ2-7	many	CASSYVDEQYF	TGTGCCAGCAGTTACGTCGACGAGCAGTACTTC
TRBD1	TRBV29-1	TRBJ1-5	-	CSATDGTAYNQPQHF	TGCAGCGCTACGGACGGGACAGCGTACAATCAGCCCCAGCATTTT
-	TRBV30	TRBJ2-5	-	CAWSGSGEGTQYF	TGTGCCTGGAGTGGCTCCGGAGAGGGGACCCAGTACTTC
-	TRBV24-1	TRBJ1-4	-	CAPEVVHEKLFF	TGTGCCCCCGAGGTGGTCCACGAAAAACTGTTTTTT
TRBD1	TRBV7-2	TRBJ2-7	-	CASSLRWDRGGEQYF	TGTGCCAGCAGCTTACGATGGGACAGGGGGGGCGAGCAGTACTTC
TRBD1	TRBV7-4	TRBJ1-5	-	CASTTRQGALHNQPQHF	TGTGCCAGCACAACCCGGCAGGGGGCTCTCCATAATCAGCCCCAGCATTTT
TRBD2	TRBV11-3	TRBJ2-1	-	CASSLGLAVGEQFF	TGTGCCAGCAGCCTGGGACTAGCGGTGGGGGAGCAGTTCTTC
TRBD1	TRBV24-1	TRBJ2-1	-	CATSDPTRDRGEQFF	TGTGCCACCAGTGATCCTACGCGGGACAGGGGTGAGCAGTTCTTC
TRBD2	TRBV19	TRBJ2-7	-	CASSGTSIYEQYF	TGTGCCAGTAGCGGGACTAGCATCTACGAGCAGTACTTC
-	TRBV28	TRBJ1-1	-	CASFSRNTEAFF	TGTGCCAGCTTCTCCAGGAACACTGAAGCTTTCTTT
-	TRBV18	TRBJ1-4	-	CASSRAFNEKLFF	TGTGCCAGCTCACGGGCCTTTAATGAAAAACTGTTTTTT
TRBD1	TRBV15	TRBJ2-1	-	CATLQGNEQFF	TGTGCCACCCTACAGGGGAATGAGCAGTTCTTC
TRBD2	TRBV27	TRBJ2-1	-	CASCYSLSGDEQFF	TGTGCCAGCTGCTATAGTCTAAGCGGGGATGAGCAGTTCTTC
-	TRBV27	TRBJ1-1	once	CASSLDWNTEAFF	TGTGCCAGCAGTTTAGACTGGAACACTGAAGCTTTCTTT
TRBD2	TRBV7-2	TRBJ2-5	once	CASSLAGGPETQYF	TGTGCCAGCAGCTTAGCGGGAGGGCCGGAGACCCAGTACTTC
-	TRBV19	TRBJ2-6	-	CASSGGRSSSGANVLTF	TGTGCCAGTAGTGGGGGCAGGTCCTCCTCTGGGGCCAACGTCCTGACTTTC
TRBD1	TRBV5-5	TRBJ2-7	-	CASSPGQGHYEQYF	TGTGCCAGCAGCCCTGGACAGGGCCACTACGAGCAGTACTTC
-	TRBV27	TRBJ1-6	-	CASSLAGAVGSPLHF	TGTGCCAGCAGTTTGGCGGGGGCGGTCGGGTCACCCCTCCACTTT
TRBD2	TRBV15	TRBJ2-1	-	CATSPGLAGDVGEQFF	TGTGCCACCAGCCCTGGACTAGCGGGAGACGTCGGTGAGCAGTTCTTC
-	TRBV24-1	TRBJ2-1	-	CATSELNNEQFF	TGTGCCACCAGTGAACTCAACAATGAGCAGTTCTTC
-	TRBV5-8	TRBJ2-3	-	CASSLEGRATDTQYF	TGTGCCAGCAGCTTGGAAGGCAGGGCCACAGATACGCAGTATTTT
-	TRBV2	TRBJ2-7	-	CASSVQGDEQYF	TGTGCCAGCAGTGTACAAGGGGACGAGCAGTACTTC
-	TRBV27	TRBJ1-6	many	CASSLLGGSSYNSPLHF	TGTGCCAGCAGTTTACTGGGAGGGAGCTCCTATAATTCACCCCTCCACTTT
TRBD1	TRBV6-5	TRBJ2-2	-	CASSRQGPGELFF	TGTGCCAGCAGTCGACAGGGGCCCGGGGAGCTGTTTTTT